Below are 18 T cell receptor beta chains sequenced from a single sample in a study of shared clonotypes between healthy human individuals. TCRdb's copy holds only in-frame clones and misses some; the assay was immunoSEQ multiplex PCR. The sample yields about 700,000 clones, about 90% seen once. Terminally differentiated effector memory CD45RA+ cells were left out of the naive CD8 fraction, which was CD45RO-negative and positively selected for CCR7. Sequencing was done on a sample of naive CD8+ T cells sorted from blood. Every receptor here comes from a young man in good health.

CDR3 in amino acids: CASSLGSRIRDTEAFF. CDR3 bases: TGTGCCAGCAGCTTAGGGTCCAGGATTCGAGACACTGAAGCTTTCTTT. This rearrangement joins TRBV7-8 to TRBJ1-1; D is unclear. Germline V gives CDR1 SGHVS, CDR2 FQNEAQ. This CDR3 spans 16 amino acids. Trimming stripped 1 base from V and 3 bases from J, with 15 bases between.

The rearrangement joins TRBV9 to TRBJ2-1; TRBD2 matches 10 bases. Trimming removed 0 bases from V and 2 bases from J; junction bases left unmatched: 2. The CDR3 extends over 16 amino acids. Germline-derived CDR1 and CDR2 are SGDLS and YYNGEE. This chain's CDR3 is CASSVEREGPYNEQFF. The CDR3 coding sequence is TGTGCCAGCAGCGTAGAGCGGGAGGGCCCCTACAATGAGCAGTTCTTC.

This chain joins TRBV2 and TRBJ1-4, with 9 bases that match TRBD1. The CDR3 runs 17 residues. Germline V gene data show CDR1 as SNHLY and CDR2 as FYNNEI. With V trimmed by 6 bases and J by 0 bases, 8 bases remained unmatched. CDR3 region: CASSWTGDVATNEKLFF. The CDR3 DNA reads as TGTGCCAGCAGCTGGACAGGGGACGTTGCAACTAATGAAAAACTGTTTTTT.

Here the CDR3 reads CASSVSGARPWFF. The CDR3 region has the DNA TGTGCCAGCAGCGTTAGCGGTGCCAGGCCGTGGTTCTTC. The chain recombines TRBV9 with TRBJ2-1, with D possibly matching TRBD2 (6 bases). The germline V gene has CDR1 SGDLS and CDR2 YYNGEE. With 2 bases removed from V and 15 bases from J, the gap between germline ends came to 18 bases. This CDR3 region has 13 residues. The whole variable domain, remainder taken from reference TRBV9 and TRBJ2-1, is DSGVTQTPKHLITATGQRVTLRCSPRSGDLSVYWYQQSLDQGLQFLIQYYNGEERAKGNILERFSAQQFPDLHSELNLSSLELGDSALYFCASSVSGARPWFFGPGTRLTVL.

This clone has only a few counts. The J gene is TRBJ1-2, the V gene TRBV27; 7 bases match TRBD1. Germline V lookup: CDR1 MNHEY, CDR2 SMNVEV (reference sequence). V was clipped by 4 bases and J by 2 bases; unmatched bases: 1. This CDR3 has 13 amino acids. The CDR3 DNA reads TGTGCCAGCAGTTCGACAGGGAACTATGGCTACACCTTC. It specifies CASSSTGNYGYTF.

V is TRBV2 and J is TRBJ2-7; TRBD1 is a possible D gene (6 bases). This CDR3 has 14 amino acids. Germline values: CDR1 SNHLY, CDR2 FYNNEI. V was pared by 3 bases and J by 2 bases, with 11 bases between. For the CDR3, the DNA is TGTGCCAGCAGTGAGGGGGCTGTGGCCTACGAGCAGTACTTC. It translates to CASSEGAVAYEQYF.

The genes are TRBV5-1 and TRBJ2-7, with a possible D match to TRBD1 (6 bases). Germline V gene lookup returns CDR1 SGHRS and CDR2 YFSETQ. The CDR3 is made up of 15 amino acids. The V end lost 3 bases, the J end lost 3 bases, and 16 bases lay between the germline ends. DNA for the CDR3: TGCGCCAGCAGCTCTTTTACAGGGCAGGTCTACGAGCAGTACTTC. Translated: CASSSFTGQVYEQYF.

This chain connects TRBV6-5 to TRBJ2-2; D is unclear. V shed 6 bases and J shed 5 bases, with 7 bases lying between them. Germline lookup yields CDR1 MNHEY and CDR2 SVGAGI. The CDR3 runs 12 residues. CDR3 bases: TGTGCCAGCAGCCCTTGGACCGGGGAGCTGTTTTTT. Protein sequence: CASSPWTGELFF.

This clone was counted once. The CDR3 region has the DNA TGTGCCAGCAGTCCGGACTTTGACAAAAACATTCAGTACTTC. It specifies CASSPDFDKNIQYF. This chain connects TRBV7-8 to TRBJ2-4; a weak D match, TRBD2 (5 bases). Germline V gene data show CDR1 as SGHVS and CDR2 as FQNEAQ. Trimming removed 6 bases from V and 3 bases from J, with 12 bases in between. CDR3 length: 14 residues.

This clone was seen a single time. This chain joins TRBV7-8 and TRBJ2-3; 10 nucleotides agree with TRBD2. Germline V gene lookup returns CDR1 SGHVS and CDR2 FQNEAQ. Trimming cost V 4 bases and J 4 bases; bases outside gene matches: 5. The CDR3 has 15 residues. CDR3 sequence: CASSSQREGSDTQYF. CDR3 coding DNA: TGTGCCAGCAGCTCCCAGCGGGAGGGGTCAGATACGCAGTATTTT.

The chain joins TRBV27 to TRBJ1-5, with D possibly TRBD1 on 6 matching bases. The CDR3 loop spans 14 amino acids. Trimming stripped 6 bases from V and 2 bases from J, with 11 bases between. Per germline, CDR1 MNHEY and CDR2 SMNVEV (reference sequence). CDR3 region: CASRGGHGNQPQHF. The CDR3 DNA is TGTGCCAGCAGAGGGGGGCACGGCAATCAGCCCCAGCATTTT.

The gene calls are TRBV5-6 and TRBJ2-1, with 7 nucleotides matching TRBD1. Germline-derived CDR1 and CDR2 are SGHDT and YYEEEE. Losses at the gene ends were 0 bases for V and 8 bases for J; bases not matched to a gene: 14. The CDR3 length is 17 residues. The CDR3 sequence: CASSLALSGDSFDEQFF. The CDR3 DNA reads as TGTGCCAGCAGCTTGGCTCTGTCCGGGGACAGTTTCGATGAGCAGTTCTTC.

This clone is a singleton in its sample. The chain combines TRBV28 with TRBJ2-1; 11 bases are a match to TRBD2. Germline CDR1 reads MDHEN; CDR2 reads SYDVKM. The length of the CDR3 is 21 residues. Trimming at V came to 0 bases and at J to 2 bases, leaving 15 bases not matched to a gene. CDR3 DNA sequence: TGTGCCAGCAGTTTATGGAACGGCGGGGGAACTAGCGGGAGTCCCTACAATGAGCAGTTCTTC. This sequence encodes CASSLWNGGGTSGSPYNEQFF. The whole variable domain, remainder taken from reference TRBV28 and TRBJ2-1, is DVKVTQSSRYLVKRTGEKVFLECVQDMDHENMFWYRQDPGLGLRLIYFSYDVKMKEKGDIPEGYSVSREKKERFSLILESASTNQTSMYLCASSLWNGGGTSGSPYNEQFFGPGTRLTVL.

V gene TRBV9 combines with J gene TRBJ2-5, with TRBD1 identical over 7 bases. The length of the CDR3 is 15 residues. The germline V gene encodes CDR1 SGDLS and CDR2 YYNGEE. With 2 bases clipped from V and 5 bases from J, the junction kept 9 bases outside the gene matches. CDR3 amino acids: CASSVGTEVRETQYF. Here the CDR3 DNA reads TGTGCCAGCAGCGTCGGGACAGAGGTGCGCGAGACCCAGTACTTC. The variable domain in full, completed from reference TRBV9 and TRBJ2-5, reads DSGVTQTPKHLITATGQRVTLRCSPRSGDLSVYWYQQSLDQGLQFLIQYYNGEERAKGNILERFSAQQFPDLHSELNLSSLELGDSALYFCASSVGTEVRETQYFGPGTRLLVL.

The chain couples TRBV2 to TRBJ2-7; the D gene is possibly TRBD2 (6 bases). Looked up from germline, CDR1 is SNHLY and CDR2 is FYNNEI. V was pared by 3 bases and J by 6 bases, with 18 bases between. This CDR3 is built from 15 residues. The CDR3, as DNA: TGTGCCAGCAGTGAGTCCGGGACTGTGGTGGGCGAGCAGTACTTC. Residues: CASSESGTVVGEQYF.

This clone was recorded once. V is TRBV6-5 and J is TRBJ1-2, with D uncertain. V was pared by 6 bases and J by 3 bases, with 8 bases between. Germline CDR1 is MNHEY and CDR2 is SVGAGI. This CDR3 contains 12 residues. The CDR3: CASRGLDYGYTF. CDR3 DNA: TGTGCCAGCAGGGGGTTGGACTATGGCTACACCTTC.

This clone was seen a few times. The genes are TRBV2 and TRBJ2-7, with a possible D match to TRBD1 (6 bases). The CDR3 runs 14 residues. In germline, CDR1 is SNHLY, CDR2 FYNNEI. V lost 7 bases and J lost 2, with 15 bases in between. As DNA, the CDR3 is TGTGCCAGCACCCCCGGGACAAACCCCTACGAGCAGTACTTC. This sequence encodes CASTPGTNPYEQYF.

The rearrangement links TRBV5-1 to TRBJ2-1, with D unclear. Germline-derived CDR1 and CDR2 are SGHRS and YFSETQ. CDR3 length: 16 residues. V lost 1 base and J lost 0, with 11 bases in between. The CDR3 here is CASSLSEMSSYNEQFF. CDR3 in DNA: TGCGCCAGCAGCTTGTCAGAGATGAGCTCCTACAATGAGCAGTTCTTC.